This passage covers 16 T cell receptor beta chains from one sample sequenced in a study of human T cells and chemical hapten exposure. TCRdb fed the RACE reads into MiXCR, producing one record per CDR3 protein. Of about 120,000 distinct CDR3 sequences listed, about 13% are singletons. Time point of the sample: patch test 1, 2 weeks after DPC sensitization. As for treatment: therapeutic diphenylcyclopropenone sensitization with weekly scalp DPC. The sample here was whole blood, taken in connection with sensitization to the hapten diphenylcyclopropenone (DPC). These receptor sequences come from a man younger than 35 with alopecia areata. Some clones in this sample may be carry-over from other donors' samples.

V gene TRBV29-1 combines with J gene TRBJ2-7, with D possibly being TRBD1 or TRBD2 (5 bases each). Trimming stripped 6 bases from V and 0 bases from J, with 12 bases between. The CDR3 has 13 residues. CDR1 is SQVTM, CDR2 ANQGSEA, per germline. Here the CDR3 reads CSVEGRDSYEQYF. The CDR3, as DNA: TGCAGCGTAGAGGGACGCGACTCCTACGAGCAGTACTTC.

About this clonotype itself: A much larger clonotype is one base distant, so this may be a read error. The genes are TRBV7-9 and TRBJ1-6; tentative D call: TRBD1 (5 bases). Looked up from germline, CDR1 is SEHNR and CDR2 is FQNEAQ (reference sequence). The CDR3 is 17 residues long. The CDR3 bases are TGTGTCAGCAGCCTAGGGAGGGACCGAACGGGGAATTCACCCCTCCACTTT. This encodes CVSSLGRDRTGNSPLHF.

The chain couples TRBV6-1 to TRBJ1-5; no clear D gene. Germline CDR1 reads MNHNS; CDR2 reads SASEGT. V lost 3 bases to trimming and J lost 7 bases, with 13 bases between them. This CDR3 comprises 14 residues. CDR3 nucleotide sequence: TGTGCCAGCAGTGAGAGGAGGGTTAGACAGCCCCAGCATTTT. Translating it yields CASSERRVRQPQHF.

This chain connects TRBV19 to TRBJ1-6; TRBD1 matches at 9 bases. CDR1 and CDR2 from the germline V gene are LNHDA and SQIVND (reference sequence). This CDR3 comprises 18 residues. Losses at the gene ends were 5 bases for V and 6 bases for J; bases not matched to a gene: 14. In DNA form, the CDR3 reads TGTGCCAGTAGTCTGGGACAGGGATCCTTCAGTTCTAATTCACCCCTCCACTTT. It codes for CASSLGQGSFSSNSPLHF.

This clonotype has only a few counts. CDR3 in amino acids: CASSPRVPGANVLTF. Written as DNA, the CDR3 is TGTGCCAGCAGCCCCAGGGTGCCCGGGGCCAACGTCCTGACTTTC. The chain joins TRBV7-9 to TRBJ2-6; perhaps TRBD1 as D (5 bases). Trimming cost V 5 bases and J 4 bases, with 12 bases left between them. The CDR3 runs 15 residues. Germline assignment: CDR1 SEHNR and CDR2 FQNEAQ (reference sequence).

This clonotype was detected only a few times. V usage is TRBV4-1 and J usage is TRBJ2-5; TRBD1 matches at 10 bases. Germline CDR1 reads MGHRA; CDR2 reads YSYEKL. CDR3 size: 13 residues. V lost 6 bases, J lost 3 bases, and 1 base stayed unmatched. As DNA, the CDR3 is TGCGCCAGCAGTGGGACAGGGGAAGAGACCCAGTACTTC. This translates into CASSGTGEETQYF.

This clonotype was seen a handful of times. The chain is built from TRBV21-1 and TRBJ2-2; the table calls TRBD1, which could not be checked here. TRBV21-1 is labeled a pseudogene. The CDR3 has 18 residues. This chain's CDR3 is CASSLGQLRQGLAGELFF. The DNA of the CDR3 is TGTGCCAGCAGCCTCGGACAACTGCGACAGGGTTTGGCCGGGGAGCTGTTTTTT.

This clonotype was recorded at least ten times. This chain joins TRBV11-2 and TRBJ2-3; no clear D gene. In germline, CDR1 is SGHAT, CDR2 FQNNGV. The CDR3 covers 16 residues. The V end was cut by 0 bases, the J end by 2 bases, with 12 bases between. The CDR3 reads CASSLDPSVSTDTQYF. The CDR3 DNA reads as TGTGCCAGCAGCTTAGATCCATCGGTCTCCACAGATACGCAGTATTTT.

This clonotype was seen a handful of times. The CDR3 bases are TGCGCCAGCAGCCATATTTCGGGGGCCGCGAAAAATACGCAGTATTTT. Amino acid sequence: CASSHISGAAKNTQYF. This chain uses TRBV4-3 with TRBJ2-3; D tentatively fits TRBD1 or TRBD2 (6 bases each). V was clipped by 3 bases and J by 7 bases, with 20 bases between them. The CDR3 covers 16 residues. Germline CDR1 LGHNA, CDR2 YSLEER.

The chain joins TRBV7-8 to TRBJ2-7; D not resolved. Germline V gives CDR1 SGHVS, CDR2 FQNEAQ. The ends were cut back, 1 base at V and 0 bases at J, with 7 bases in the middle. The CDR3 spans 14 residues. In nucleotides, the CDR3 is TGTGCCAGCAGCTTAGTCAGTAGCTCCTACGAGCAGTACTTC. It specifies CASSLVSSSYEQYF.

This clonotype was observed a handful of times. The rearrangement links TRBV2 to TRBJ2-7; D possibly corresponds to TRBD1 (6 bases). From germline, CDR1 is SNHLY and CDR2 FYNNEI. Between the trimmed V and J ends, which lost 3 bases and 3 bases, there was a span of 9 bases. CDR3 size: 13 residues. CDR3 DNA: TGTGCCAGCAGTGACTCAGGGGACTACGAGCAGTACTTC. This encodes CASSDSGDYEQYF.

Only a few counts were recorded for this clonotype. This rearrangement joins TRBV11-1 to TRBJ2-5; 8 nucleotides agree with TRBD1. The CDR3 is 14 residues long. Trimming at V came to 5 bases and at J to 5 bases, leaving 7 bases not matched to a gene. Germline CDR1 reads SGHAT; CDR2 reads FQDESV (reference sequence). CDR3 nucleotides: TGTGCCAGCAGCGCTCCAGGGGGCCGGGAGACCCAGTACTTC. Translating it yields CASSAPGGRETQYF.

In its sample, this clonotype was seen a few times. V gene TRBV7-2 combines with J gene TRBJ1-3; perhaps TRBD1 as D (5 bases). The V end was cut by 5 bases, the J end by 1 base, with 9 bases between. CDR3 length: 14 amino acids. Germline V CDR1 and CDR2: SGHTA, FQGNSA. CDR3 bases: TGTGCCAGCAGCCCCGGGGGGTCTGGAAACACCATATATTTT. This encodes CASSPGGSGNTIYF.

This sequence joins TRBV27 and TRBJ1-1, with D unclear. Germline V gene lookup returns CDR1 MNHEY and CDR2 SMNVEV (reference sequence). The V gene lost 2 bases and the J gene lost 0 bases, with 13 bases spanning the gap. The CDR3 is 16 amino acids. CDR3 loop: CASSLSVGRMNTEAFF. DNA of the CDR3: TGTGCCAGCAGTTTAAGTGTTGGGCGGATGAACACTGAAGCTTTCTTT.

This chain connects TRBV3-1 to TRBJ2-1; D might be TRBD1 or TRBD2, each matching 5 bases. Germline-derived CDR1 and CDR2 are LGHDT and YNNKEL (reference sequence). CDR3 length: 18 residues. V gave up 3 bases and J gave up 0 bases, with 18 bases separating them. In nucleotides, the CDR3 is TGTGCCAGCAGCCACCCCACGGTGTCCGGGGCCTCCTACAATGAGCAGTTCTTC. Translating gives CASSHPTVSGASYNEQFF.

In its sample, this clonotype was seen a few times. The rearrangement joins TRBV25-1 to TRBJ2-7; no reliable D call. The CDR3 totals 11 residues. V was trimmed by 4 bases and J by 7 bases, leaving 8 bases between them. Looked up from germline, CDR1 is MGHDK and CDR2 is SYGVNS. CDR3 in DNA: TGTGCCAGCAGTGGGTCTAGGGAGCAGTACTTC. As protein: CASSGSREQYF.